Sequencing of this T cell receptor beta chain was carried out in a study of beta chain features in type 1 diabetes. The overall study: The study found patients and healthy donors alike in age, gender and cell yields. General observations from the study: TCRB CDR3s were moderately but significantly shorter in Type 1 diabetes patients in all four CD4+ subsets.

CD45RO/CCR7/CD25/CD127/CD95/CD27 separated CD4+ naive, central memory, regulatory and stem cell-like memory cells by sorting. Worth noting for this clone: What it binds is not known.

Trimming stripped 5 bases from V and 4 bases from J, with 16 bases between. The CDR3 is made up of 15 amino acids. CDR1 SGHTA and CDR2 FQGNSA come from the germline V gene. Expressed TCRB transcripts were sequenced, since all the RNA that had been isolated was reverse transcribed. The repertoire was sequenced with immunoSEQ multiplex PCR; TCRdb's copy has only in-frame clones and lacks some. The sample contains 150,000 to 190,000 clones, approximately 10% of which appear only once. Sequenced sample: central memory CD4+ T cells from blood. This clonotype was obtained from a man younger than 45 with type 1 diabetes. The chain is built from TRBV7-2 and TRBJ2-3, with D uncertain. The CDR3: CASSTTSSPPDTQYF. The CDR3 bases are TGTGCCAGCAGCACAACCTCTTCCCCCCCAGATACGCAGTATTTT.